The 2 T cell receptor beta chains reported below all come from one sample, sequenced in a study of CD8 T cells in ankylosing spondylitis. TCRdb independently ran MiXCR on the 5' RACE reads; one entry per CDR3 protein. Of under 300,000 distinct CDR3 sequences in the sample, under 12% were seen once. Specimen: blood, either unsorted or a sorted T cell fraction (not recorded which). These receptors all come from a male donor with ankylosing spondylitis or in good health (not recorded which).

The table lists this clonotype with many counts. V is TRBV7-9 and J is TRBJ1-4, with 7 bases aligning to TRBD1. Per germline, CDR1 SEHNR and CDR2 FQNEAQ (reference sequence). Unmatched junction bases numbered 10, after V lost 5 bases and J lost 4 bases. The CDR3 totals 16 residues. CDR3 protein: CASSTSGTELNEKLFF. The CDR3 DNA reads TGTGCCAGCAGCACATCCGGGACAGAACTTAATGAAAAACTGTTTTTT.

Many counts were recorded for this clonotype. CDR3 loop: CASSPRDRGWEQYF. The CDR3, as DNA: TGCGCCAGCAGCCCCCGGGACAGGGGCTGGGAGCAGTACTTC. The chain is built from TRBV5-1 and TRBJ2-7; 10 positions match TRBD1. Germline CDR1 and CDR2: SGHRS and YFSETQ. The ends lost 4 bases at V and 7 bases at J; junction bases unmatched: 8. This CDR3 is 14 amino acids long.